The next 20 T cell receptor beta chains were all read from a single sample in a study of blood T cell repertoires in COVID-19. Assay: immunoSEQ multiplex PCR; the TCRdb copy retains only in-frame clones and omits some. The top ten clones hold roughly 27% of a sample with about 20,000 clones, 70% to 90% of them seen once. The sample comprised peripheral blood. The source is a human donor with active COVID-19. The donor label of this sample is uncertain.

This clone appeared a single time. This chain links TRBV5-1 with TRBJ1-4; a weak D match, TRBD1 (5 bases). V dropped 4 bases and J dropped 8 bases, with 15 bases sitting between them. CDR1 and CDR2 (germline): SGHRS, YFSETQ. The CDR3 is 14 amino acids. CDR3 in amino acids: CASSRGGGGEKLFF. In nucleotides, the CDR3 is TGCGCCAGCAGCCGCGGGGGAGGTGGGGAAAAACTGTTTTTT.

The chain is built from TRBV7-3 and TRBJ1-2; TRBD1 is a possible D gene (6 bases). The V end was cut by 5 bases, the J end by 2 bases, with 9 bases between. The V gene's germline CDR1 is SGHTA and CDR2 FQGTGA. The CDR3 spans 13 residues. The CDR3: CASSPGQNYGYTF. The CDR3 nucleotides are TGTGCCAGCAGCCCCGGACAGAACTATGGCTACACCTTC.

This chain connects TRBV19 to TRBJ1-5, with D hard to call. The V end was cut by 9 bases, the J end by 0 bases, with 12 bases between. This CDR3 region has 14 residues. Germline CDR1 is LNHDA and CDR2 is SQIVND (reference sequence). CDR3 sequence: CASARGGSNQPQHF. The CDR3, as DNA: TGTGCCAGCGCCCGAGGAGGTAGCAATCAGCCCCAGCATTTT.

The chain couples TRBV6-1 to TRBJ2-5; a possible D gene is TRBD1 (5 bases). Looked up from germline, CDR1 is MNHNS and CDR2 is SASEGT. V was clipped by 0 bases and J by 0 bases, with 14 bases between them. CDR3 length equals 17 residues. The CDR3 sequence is CASSEALETDYQETQYF. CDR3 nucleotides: TGTGCCAGCAGTGAAGCGCTCGAGACAGACTACCAAGAGACCCAGTACTTC.

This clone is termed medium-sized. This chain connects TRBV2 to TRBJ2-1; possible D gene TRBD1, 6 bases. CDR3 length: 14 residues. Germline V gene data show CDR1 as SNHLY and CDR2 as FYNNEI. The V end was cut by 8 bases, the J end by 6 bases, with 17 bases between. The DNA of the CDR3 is TGTGCCAGCTTTTCGACCAGGGGTAGCAATGAGCAGTTCTTC. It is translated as CASFSTRGSNEQFF.

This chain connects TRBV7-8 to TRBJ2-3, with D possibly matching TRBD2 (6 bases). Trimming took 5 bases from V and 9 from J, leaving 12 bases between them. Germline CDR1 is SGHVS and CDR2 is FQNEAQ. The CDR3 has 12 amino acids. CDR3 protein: CASSPEGPTQYF. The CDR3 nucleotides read TGTGCCAGCAGCCCGGAGGGCCCGACGCAGTATTTT.

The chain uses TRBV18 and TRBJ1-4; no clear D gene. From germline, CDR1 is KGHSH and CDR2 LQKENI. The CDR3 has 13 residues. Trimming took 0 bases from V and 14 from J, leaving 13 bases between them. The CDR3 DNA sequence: TGTGCCAGCTCACCACCGAGCGGAAACGTGCTGTTTTTT. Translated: CASSPPSGNVLFF.

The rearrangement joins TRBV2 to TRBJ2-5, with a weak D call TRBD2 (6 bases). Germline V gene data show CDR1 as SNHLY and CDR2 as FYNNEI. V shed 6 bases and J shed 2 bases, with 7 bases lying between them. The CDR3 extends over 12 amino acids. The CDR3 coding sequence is TGTGCCAGCAGGGGACTTCAAGAGACCCAGTACTTC. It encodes CASRGLQETQYF.

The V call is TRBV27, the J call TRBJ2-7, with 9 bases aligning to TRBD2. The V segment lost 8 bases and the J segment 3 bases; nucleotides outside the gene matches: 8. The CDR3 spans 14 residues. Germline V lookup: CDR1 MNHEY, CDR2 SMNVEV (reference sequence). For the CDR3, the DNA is TGTGCCAGCGCTAGCCTAGCGGGACTCTACGAGCAGTACTTC. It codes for CASASLAGLYEQYF.

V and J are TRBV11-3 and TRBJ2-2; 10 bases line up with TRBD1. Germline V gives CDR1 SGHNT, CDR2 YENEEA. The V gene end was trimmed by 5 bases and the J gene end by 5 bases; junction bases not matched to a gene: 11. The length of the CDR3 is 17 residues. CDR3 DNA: TGTGCCAGCAGCGCACGACCGGGACAGGGGAAGACCGGGGAGCTGTTTTTT. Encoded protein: CASSARPGQGKTGELFF.

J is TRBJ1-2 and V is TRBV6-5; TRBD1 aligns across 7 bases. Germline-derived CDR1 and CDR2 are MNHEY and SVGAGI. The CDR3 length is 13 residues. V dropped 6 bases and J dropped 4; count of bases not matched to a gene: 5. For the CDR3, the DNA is TGTGCCAGCAGCCTAGGGGGCGGCTATGGCTACACCTTC. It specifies CASSLGGGYGYTF.

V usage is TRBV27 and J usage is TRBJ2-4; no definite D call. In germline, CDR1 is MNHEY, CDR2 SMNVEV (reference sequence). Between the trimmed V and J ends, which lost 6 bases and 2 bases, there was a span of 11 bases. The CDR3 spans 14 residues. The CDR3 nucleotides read TGTGCCAGCAGCCCCAGGTCCTCCAAAAACATTCAGTACTTC. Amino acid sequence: CASSPRSSKNIQYF.

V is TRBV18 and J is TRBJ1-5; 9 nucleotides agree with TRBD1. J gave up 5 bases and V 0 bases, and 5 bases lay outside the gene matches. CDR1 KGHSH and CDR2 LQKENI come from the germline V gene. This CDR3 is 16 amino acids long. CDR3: CASSPPTGGRDQPQHF. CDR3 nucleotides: TGTGCCAGCTCACCACCAACAGGGGGCCGGGATCAGCCCCAGCATTTT.

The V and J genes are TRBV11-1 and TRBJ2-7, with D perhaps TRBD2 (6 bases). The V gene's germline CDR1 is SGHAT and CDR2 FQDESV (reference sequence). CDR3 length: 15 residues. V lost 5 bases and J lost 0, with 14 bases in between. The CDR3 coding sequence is TGTGCCAGCAGCCGTAGCGGAAGGAGCTCCTACGAGCAGTACTTC. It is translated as CASSRSGRSSYEQYF.

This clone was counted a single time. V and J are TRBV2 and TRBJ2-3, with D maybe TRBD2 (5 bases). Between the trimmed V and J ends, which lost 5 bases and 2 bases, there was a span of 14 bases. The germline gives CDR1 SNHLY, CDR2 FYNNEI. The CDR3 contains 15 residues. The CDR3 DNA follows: TGTGCCAGCAGTCCTCGTACAGACTACACAGATACGCAGTATTTT. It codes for CASSPRTDYTDTQYF.

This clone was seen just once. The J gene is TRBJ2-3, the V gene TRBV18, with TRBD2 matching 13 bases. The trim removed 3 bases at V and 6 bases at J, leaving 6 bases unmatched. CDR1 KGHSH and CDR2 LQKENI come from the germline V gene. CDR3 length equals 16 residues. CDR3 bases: TGTGCCAGCTCACCCGGGACTAGCGGGGTTGTGGATACGCAGTATTTT. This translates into CASSPGTSGVVDTQYF.

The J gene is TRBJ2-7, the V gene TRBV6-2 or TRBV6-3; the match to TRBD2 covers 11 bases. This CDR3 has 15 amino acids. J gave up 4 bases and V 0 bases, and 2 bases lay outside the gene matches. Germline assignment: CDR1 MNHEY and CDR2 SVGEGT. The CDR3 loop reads CASSYSGTSGYEQYF. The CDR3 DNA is TGTGCCAGCAGTTACTCAGGGACTAGCGGTTACGAGCAGTACTTC.

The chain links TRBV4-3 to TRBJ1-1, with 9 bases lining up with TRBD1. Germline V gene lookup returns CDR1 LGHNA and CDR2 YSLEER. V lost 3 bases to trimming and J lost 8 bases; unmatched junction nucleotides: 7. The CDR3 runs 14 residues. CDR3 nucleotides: TGCGCCAGCAGCCAGGGGACAGGGACGCGGGAAGCTTTCTTT. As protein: CASSQGTGTREAFF.

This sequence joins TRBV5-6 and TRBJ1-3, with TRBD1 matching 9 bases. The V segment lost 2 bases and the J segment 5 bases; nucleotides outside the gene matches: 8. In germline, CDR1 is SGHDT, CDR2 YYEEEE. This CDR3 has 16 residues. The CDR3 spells CASSFFSGQGRNTIYF. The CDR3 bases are TGTGCCAGCAGCTTTTTTAGCGGACAGGGGAGAAACACCATATATTTT. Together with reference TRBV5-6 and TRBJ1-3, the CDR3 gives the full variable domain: DAGVTQSPTHLIKTRGQQVTLRCSPKSGHDTVSWYQQALGQGPQFIFQYYEEEERQRGNFPDRFSGHQFPNYSSELNVNALLLGDSALYLCASSFFSGQGRNTIYFGEGSWLTVV.

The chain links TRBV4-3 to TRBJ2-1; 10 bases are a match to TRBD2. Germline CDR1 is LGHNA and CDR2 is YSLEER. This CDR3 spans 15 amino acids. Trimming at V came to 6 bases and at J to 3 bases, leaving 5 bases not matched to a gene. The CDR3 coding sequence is TGCGCCAGCAGGCATCTAGCGGGAGTCTACAATGAGCAGTTCTTC. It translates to CASRHLAGVYNEQFF.